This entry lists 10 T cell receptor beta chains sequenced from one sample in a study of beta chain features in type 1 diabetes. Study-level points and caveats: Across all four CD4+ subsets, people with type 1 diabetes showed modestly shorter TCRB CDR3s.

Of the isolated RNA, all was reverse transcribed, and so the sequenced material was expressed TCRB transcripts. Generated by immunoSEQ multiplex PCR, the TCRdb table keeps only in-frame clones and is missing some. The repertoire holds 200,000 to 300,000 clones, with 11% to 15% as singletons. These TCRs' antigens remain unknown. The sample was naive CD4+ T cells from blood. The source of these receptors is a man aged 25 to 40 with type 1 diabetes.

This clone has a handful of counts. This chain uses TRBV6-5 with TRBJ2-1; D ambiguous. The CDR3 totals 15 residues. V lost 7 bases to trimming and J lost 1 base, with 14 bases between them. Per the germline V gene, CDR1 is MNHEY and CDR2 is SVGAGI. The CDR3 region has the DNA TGTGCCAGCACCCGTATGGGCTGGTCCTACAATGAGCAGTTCTTC. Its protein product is CASTRMGWSYNEQFF.

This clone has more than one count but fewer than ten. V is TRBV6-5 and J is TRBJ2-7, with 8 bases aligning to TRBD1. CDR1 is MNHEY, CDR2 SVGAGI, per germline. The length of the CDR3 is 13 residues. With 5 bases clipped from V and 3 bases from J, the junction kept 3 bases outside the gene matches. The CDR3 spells CASSRGQGYEQYF. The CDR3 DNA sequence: TGTGCCAGCAGTCGTGGACAGGGCTACGAGCAGTACTTC.

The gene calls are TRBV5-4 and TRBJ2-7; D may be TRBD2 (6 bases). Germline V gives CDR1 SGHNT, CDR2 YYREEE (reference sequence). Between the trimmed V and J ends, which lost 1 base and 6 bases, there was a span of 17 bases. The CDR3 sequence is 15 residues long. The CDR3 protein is CASSLSASRGLEQYF. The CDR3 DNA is TGTGCCAGCAGCTTGAGCGCTAGTAGGGGACTCGAGCAGTACTTC.

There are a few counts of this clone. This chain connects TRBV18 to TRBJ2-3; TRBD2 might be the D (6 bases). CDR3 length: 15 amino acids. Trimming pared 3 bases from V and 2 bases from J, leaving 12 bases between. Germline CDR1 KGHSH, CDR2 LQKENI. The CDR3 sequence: CASSPTGGYTDTQYF. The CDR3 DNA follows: TGTGCCAGCTCACCCACCGGGGGATACACAGATACGCAGTATTTT. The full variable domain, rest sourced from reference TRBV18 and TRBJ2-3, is NAGVMQNPRHLVRRRGQEARLRCSPMKGHSHVYWYRQLPEEGLKFMVYLQKENIIDESGMPKERFSAEFPKEGPSILRIQQVVRGDSAAYFCASSPTGGYTDTQYFGPGTRLTVL.

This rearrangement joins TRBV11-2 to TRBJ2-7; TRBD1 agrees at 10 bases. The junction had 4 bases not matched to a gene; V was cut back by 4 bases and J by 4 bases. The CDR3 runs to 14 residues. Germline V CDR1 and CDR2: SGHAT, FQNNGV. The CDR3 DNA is TGTGCCAGCAGCTGGGGACAGGGGATGTACGAGCAGTACTTC. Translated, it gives CASSWGQGMYEQYF.

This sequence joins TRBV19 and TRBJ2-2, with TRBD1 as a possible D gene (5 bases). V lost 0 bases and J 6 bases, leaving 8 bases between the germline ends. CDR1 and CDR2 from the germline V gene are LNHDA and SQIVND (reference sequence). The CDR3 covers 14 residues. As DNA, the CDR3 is TGTGCCAGTAGTATAGACCTGACAGCCGGGGAGCTGTTTTTT. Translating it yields CASSIDLTAGELFF.

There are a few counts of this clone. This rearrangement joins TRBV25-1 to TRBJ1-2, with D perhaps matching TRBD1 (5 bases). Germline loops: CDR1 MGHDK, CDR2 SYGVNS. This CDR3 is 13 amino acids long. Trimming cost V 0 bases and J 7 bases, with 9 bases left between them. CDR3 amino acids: CASSEYSGFGYTF. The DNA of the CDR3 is TGTGCCAGCAGTGAATATTCAGGGTTTGGCTACACCTTC.

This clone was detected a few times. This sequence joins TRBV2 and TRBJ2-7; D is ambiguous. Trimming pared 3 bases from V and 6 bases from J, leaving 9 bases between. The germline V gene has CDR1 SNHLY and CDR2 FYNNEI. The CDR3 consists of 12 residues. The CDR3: CASSDDFSEQYF. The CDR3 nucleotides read TGTGCCAGCAGTGACGACTTCAGCGAGCAGTACTTC.

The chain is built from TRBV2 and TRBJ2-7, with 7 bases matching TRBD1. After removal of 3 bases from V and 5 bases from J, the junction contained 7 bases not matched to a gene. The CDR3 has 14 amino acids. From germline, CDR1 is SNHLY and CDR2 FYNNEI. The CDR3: CASSEDRTWHEQYF. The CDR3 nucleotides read TGTGCCAGCAGTGAGGACAGGACCTGGCACGAGCAGTACTTC.

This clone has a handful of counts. The CDR3: CASSISGRPYNEQFF. CDR3 in DNA: TGTGCCAGCAGCATTAGCGGGAGGCCCTACAATGAGCAGTTCTTC. This sequence joins TRBV9 and TRBJ2-1; 10 bases align to TRBD2. Per germline, CDR1 SGDLS and CDR2 YYNGEE. The CDR3 totals 15 residues. With 4 bases clipped from V and 2 bases from J, the junction kept 3 bases outside the gene matches.